Listed below are T cell receptor beta chains from one sample, sequenced in a study of blood T cell repertoires in COVID-19. Only in-frame clones appear in the TCRdb table, and some are missing; sequencing was by immunoSEQ multiplex PCR. The table lists approximately 310,000 clones, around nine tenths of them singletons. What was sequenced was PBMCs or T cells enriched from blood (not recorded which). The source is a man aged 60-69 years who had recovered from COVID-19. Each CDR3 is given without its conserved first and last residue. Some rows mark clone size as missing; the rest say once, few, many or name a class of expanded clone.

v_gene	abundance	j_gene	CDR3aa
TRBV6-2/TRBV6-3	NA	TRBJ2-3	ASSYPGTGSDTQY
TRBV27	NA	TRBJ1-1	ASSLLMGEGTPNTEAF
TRBV5-4	NA	TRBJ2-3	ASSLAGGADTQY
TRBV5-1	NA	TRBJ2-3	ASSTGQGPYAQY
TRBV24-1	NA	TRBJ2-2	ATSDYLSGSFTGELF
TRBV3-1/TRBV3-2	NA	TRBJ2-7	ASSQKEWSGRGVNEQY
TRBV6-5	NA	TRBJ2-7	ASSTTGTTLYEQY
TRBV7-2	NA	TRBJ2-7	ASSLRSGGGSYEQY
TRBV7-4	NA	TRBJ2-7	ASSLVVSGSSYEQY
TRBV2	once	TRBJ1-1	ASTGGMNTEAF
TRBV3-1/TRBV3-2	NA	TRBJ2-1	ASSQEGLAGLSSYNEQF
TRBV7-9	NA	TRBJ2-1	ASSLGSPAHNEQF
TRBV7-2	NA	TRBJ2-7	ASSPASSRSYEQY
TRBV28	NA	TRBJ2-2	ASSSRDGRTGELF
TRBV2	once	TRBJ2-1	ASRKPGQPSYNEQF
TRBV18	NA	TRBJ2-7	ASSPKESSYEQY
TRBV5-5	NA	TRBJ1-1	ASSLVGASPEAF
TRBV11-2	NA	TRBJ1-1	ASTWGGGSTEAF
TRBV28	NA	TRBJ2-1	ASSTSGRGGEQF
TRBV28	NA	TRBJ2-1	ASSPGVAGRNEQF
TRBV18	NA	TRBJ2-3	ASSPGRWADTQY
TRBV28	few	TRBJ2-7	ASSGPGLSTYEQY
TRBV24-1	once	TRBJ2-1	ATSDSRTSSNEQF
TRBV19	NA	TRBJ2-2	ASSIETGFTGELF
TRBV2	NA	TRBJ1-2	ASSVSDTNYGYT
TRBV6-5	NA	TRBJ2-3	ASRDRVTDTQY
TRBV11-2	NA	TRBJ2-1	ASSPLAGVNEQF
TRBV19	NA	TRBJ1-4	ASSIDPQGRGEKLF
TRBV28	few	TRBJ1-2	ASTWAQMGGYT
TRBV27	NA	TRBJ2-1	ASSSTGRNEQF
TRBV12-5	NA	TRBJ1-1	ASGPDSGGPEAF
TRBV24-1	once	TRBJ2-1	ATSDTGGPRNEQF
TRBV7-2	NA	TRBJ1-2	ASSRDRGYGYT